This T cell receptor (beta chain) came from a study of PD-1 blockade in classical Hodgkin lymphoma. In the study overall: Each patient was given nivolumab 3 mg/kg through a vein every 2 weeks. Whole-study findings and limits: By C4D1, CD4+ diversity increased significantly, especially in complete responders. Possibly reflecting disease activity or prior therapy, repertoire differences have causes that remain undefined. The study reported lower baseline TCR diversity in newly diagnosed patients than in healthy donors.

Repertoires were generated with immunoSEQ multiplex PCR, while TCRdb's copy carries only in-frame clones and drops some. Of tens of thousands of clones detected, roughly nine tenths appear once; the ten largest clones hold approximately 16%. A few counts support this clone. Its antigen is unidentified. V was cut by 3 bases and J by 8 bases, with 10 bases left in between. This CDR3 has 12 amino acids. The germline gives CDR1 SGHNT, CDR2 YENEEA. Every one of the patients relapsed after autologous stem cell transplantation (brentuximab vedotin exposure was variable). This sequence was found in a human donor with classical Hodgkin lymphoma. This chain uses TRBV11-3 with TRBJ1-2; D is ambiguous. The sample was peripheral blood mononuclear cells (PBMCs), taken at baseline. Here the CDR3 DNA reads TGTGCCAGCAGCTTCCGGGCTGGGGGCTACACCTTC. Translated, it gives CASSFRAGGYTF. The full variable domain, completed using reference TRBV11-3 and TRBJ1-2, is EAGVVQSPRYKIIEKKQPVAFWCNPISGHNTLYWYLQNLGQGPELLIRYENEEAVDDSQLPKDRFSAERLKGVDSTLKIQPAELGDSAVYLCASSFRAGGYTFGSGTRLTVV.